The clone carrying this T cell receptor (beta chain) was seen a few times. The sample comes from a study of lymphopenia after photon versus proton radiotherapy. Data came from immunoSEQ multiplex PCR; TCRdb stores just in-frame clones and leaves some out. This table holds about 83,000 clones, around 88% found once. The TCR was taken from a man in his sixties with pancreatic cancer. The sequences come from peripheral blood, collected from a patient treated with proton-based radiotherapy.

The CDR3 loop reads CASSSISPGQKDGYTF. CDR3 nucleotide sequence: TGTGCCAGCAGTTCCATTTCCCCGGGACAGAAGGATGGCTACACCTTC. The gene calls are TRBV28 and TRBJ1-2, with TRBD1 identical over 7 bases. Germline-derived CDR1 and CDR2 are MDHEN and SYDVKM. V shed 4 bases, J shed 6 bases, and the junction held 14 bases outside the gene matches. The CDR3 consists of 16 residues.